The text below deals with one TCR beta chain. Original methodology: The authors estimated nucleated cell counts from reference gene primer amplification. Assay: immunoSEQ multiplex PCR; the TCRdb copy retains only in-frame clones and omits some. Clonal size and the V and J genes are those of that table, whereas D and trimming came from the DNA. In the table there are around 78,000 clones, around 91% of which are singletons. This specimen belongs to a study of blood T cell repertoires in COVID-19. Per germline, CDR1 SGHRS and CDR2 YFSETQ. V was pared by 3 bases and J by 3 bases, with 4 bases between. This CDR3 contains 11 residues.

The chain carries TRBV5-1 and TRBJ2-7; D remains unclear. Sequences were obtained from peripheral blood. The clonotype comes from a woman in her forties or fifties in a cohort sampled during active COVID-19. The CDR3 reads CASSSNYEQYF. CDR3 coding DNA: TGCGCCAGCAGCTCTAACTACGAGCAGTACTTC.